Included here is one T cell receptor beta chain sequence, with context. It lacks a known antigen. No much larger clone exists at a distance of one base, and base qualities are not known. This sample stems from a study of vaccination effects on CD4 cells after COVID-19 (dated by TCRdb to between 2021 and 2024). Broadly, across the study: Participants received two doses of either the BNT162b2 or the mRNA-1273 mRNA SARS-CoV-2 vaccine. The full study included over 8 COVID-19 convalescent patients and several SARS-CoV-2-naive healthy vaccine recipients. The study compared SARS-CoV-2 spike-specific CD4+ TCR repertoires before and after mRNA vaccination in COVID-19 convalescent patients and infection-naive vaccine recipients. In the study, cultures from other donors were sequenced using the Oncomine TCR Beta short-read assay on an Illumina iSeq 100. Broad study findings and their caveats: Only a small number of convalescent patients were included, and no early post-infection timepoints were available, which limited the study. In healthy vaccine recipients, vaccine-induced clones were almost all SARS-CoV-2 mono-reactive, with only 1 of 255 cross-reactive with common cold coronaviruses. Clones induced by infection and clones induced by vaccination both contracted markedly at late timepoints after vaccination, which fits with T cell responses waning over time.

Library generation was performed with the immunoSEQ multiplex PCR assay. DNA from the CD4+ T cells that had been cultured and isolated underwent TCR beta CDR3 sequencing. In the authors' own workflow: Non-productive TCR sequences were discarded, and reads were trimmed to the CDR3 region, with only CDR3s of 7 or more amino acids retained. The MANAFEST web app was used to identify antigen-specific clonotypes by comparing expansion in peptide wells with expansion in reference cultures. To be called positive, a clone needed expansion at FDR<0.05 compared with the reference and with all other wells, an odds ratio greater than 5, and a frequency greater than 0.1% in two replicate wells. Cross-reactive clonotypes were defined as significantly expanded in SARS-CoV-2 spike wells and in at least one common cold coronavirus spike condition. CDR3 similarity was assessed by Levenshtein distance using the stringdist R package, and unrooted trees were constructed with ape in R 3.6.1. This is the immuneACCESS table as TCRdb keeps it, with only in-frame sequences that have V and J called. A part of the clones is gone; compared with another copy, unresolved V genes explain less than half, and the rest is unexplained. D and trimming were read from the DNA, whereas the V and J calls and clone size are those reported in that table. This sample comprises about 22,000 clones, around 74% of them detected only once. Approximately 19% of the sample rests with the top ten.

The germline V gene encodes CDR1 SGHNT and CDR2 YYREEE (reference sequence). The germline ends are 12 bases apart after V is trimmed by 5 bases and J by 2 bases. The CDR3 spans 14 residues, from the cysteine through the phenylalanine. Only the CDR3 part of the read is kept: 42 bases, read in frame from the first base. The ViraFEST assay stimulated PBMC with viral peptide pools and then used TCR sequencing to identify antigen-specific CD4+ T cell clonotypes by expansion. After less than 13 days of culture, CD4+ T cells were isolated with the EasySep CD4+ T cell isolation kit. The absence of prior SARS-CoV-2 infection in healthy vaccine recipients was confirmed by negative nucleocapsid antibodies before and after vaccination. Some 2.2 million PBMC per well were cultured in IMDM with roughly 5% human AB serum, 7.5 to 10 IU/ml IL-2 and gentamicin, plus 10 ug/ml peptides. On days 3 and 7, half of the culture medium was replaced with fresh IL-2-containing medium. Each peptide stimulation condition was cultured in triplicate wells unless otherwise noted. PBMC were separated from whole blood using Ficoll-Paque Plus gradient centrifugation and were then either cryopreserved at -140C or used fresh. The overlapping peptide pools covered the spike proteins of SARS-CoV-2 as well as those of the common cold coronaviruses HCoV-NL63, HCoV-OC43 and HCoV-229E. The QIAamp micro DNA kit was used to extract genomic DNA from the cultured CD4+ T cells.

The input for sequencing was CD4+ T cells from PBMCs cultured with HCoV-NL63 spike peptides, taken before COVID-19 vaccination. The cell subset or site label on this specimen signifies: HCoV-NL63 spike overlapping peptide pool stimulation. The chain links TRBV5-4 with TRBJ2-3; the D region is possibly TRBD1 or TRBD2, each matching across 5 bases. This clonotype was sampled from a human donor who received a COVID-19 vaccine. DNA sequence: TGTGCCAGCAGTTCCGGGACGGACACAGATACGCAGTATTTT. It is translated as CASSSGTDTDTQYF.